Below, 6 T cell receptor beta chains from the same sample are listed, as sequenced in a study of response to subunit inactivated influenza vaccine. TCRdb fed the RT-PCR reads into MiXCR, producing one record per CDR3 protein. Of roughly 630,000 distinct CDR3 sequences listed, around 15% are singletons. Sample: PBMCs from blood, taken 14 to 15 days before vaccination. The receptor set was obtained from a man aged 50-59 years who received an inactivated influenza vaccine.

The table lists this clonotype with a few counts. This sequence joins TRBV9 and TRBJ2-7; 8 nucleotides align to TRBD1. This CDR3 contains 15 residues. Germline assignment: CDR1 SGDLS and CDR2 YYNGEE. Trimming took 3 bases from V and 5 from J; bases not matched to a gene: 10. DNA for the CDR3: TGTGCCAGCAGCGCCGGGGTGGACAGGGTCCACGAGCAGTACTTC. It specifies CASSAGVDRVHEQYF.

This clonotype was found a few times. The chain links TRBV27 to TRBJ2-1; D remains ambiguous. The ends were cut back, 3 bases at V and 8 bases at J, with 11 bases in the middle. The germline CDR1 and CDR2 sequences are MNHEY and SMNVEV (reference sequence). The CDR3 sequence is 13 residues long. The CDR3 protein is CASSFWPRDEQFF. CDR3 bases: TGTGCCAGCAGTTTCTGGCCCCGGGATGAGCAGTTCTTC.

Only a few counts were recorded for this clonotype. The rearrangement joins TRBV20-1 to TRBJ2-3; 7 bases fit TRBD2. Germline-derived CDR1 and CDR2 are DFQATT and SNEGSKA (reference sequence). The V segment lost 6 bases and the J segment 1 base; nucleotides outside the gene matches: 7. The CDR3 runs 14 residues. The CDR3 coding sequence is TGCAGTGCGGGGGGGGATCAGGGCACAGATACGCAGTATTTT. Its protein product is CSAGGDQGTDTQYF.

This clonotype was counted ten times or more. V usage is TRBV7-2 and J usage is TRBJ2-1; D is perhaps TRBD2 (6 bases). The germline V and J ends were trimmed by 3 bases and 10 bases, with 16 bases remaining between them. Germline V gene data show CDR1 as SGHTA and CDR2 as FQGNSA. The CDR3 runs 14 residues. CDR3 DNA: TGTGCCAGCAGCTTTGTGTCGGAGGGTCGGGAGCAGTTCTTC. This codes for CASSFVSEGREQFF.

This clonotype was seen a handful of times. The genes are TRBV20-1 and TRBJ2-1; weak D call: TRBD1 (5 bases). V was clipped by 6 bases and J by 3 bases, with 18 bases between them. The CDR3 spans 15 residues. The germline CDR1 and CDR2 sequences are DFQATT and SNEGSKA (reference sequence). DNA of the CDR3: TGCAGTGCCCCAGCAGGGCTCCAACACTACAATGAGCAGTTCTTC. Translation: CSAPAGLQHYNEQFF.

This clonotype turned up a few times. Mismatch with germline at one junction end may stem from a read error. CDR3 amino acids: CASSQEPGGAPYNEQFF. For the CDR3, the DNA is TGTGCCAGCAGTCAAGAACCCGGGGGGGCCCCCTACAATGAGCAGTTCTTC. The chain recombines TRBV3-1 with TRBJ2-1; 8 bases line up with TRBD2. The germline gives CDR1 LGHDT, CDR2 YNNKEL (reference sequence). The CDR3 loop spans 17 amino acids.